This T cell receptor (beta chain) was sequenced in a study of blood T cell repertoires in COVID-19. Study details: Sample material is recorded as cDNA or gDNA derived from T cells, B-cell-depleted T cells, or PBMCs.

The table came from immunoSEQ multiplex PCR; TCRdb's copy has only in-frame clones and leaves some out. The profile shows about 100,000 clones, 84% of them singletons. The germline V gene has CDR1 MNHEY and CDR2 SVGAGI. V lost 6 bases to trimming and J lost 5 bases; unmatched junction nucleotides: 9. The CDR3 consists of 15 residues. V usage is TRBV6-5 and J usage is TRBJ2-5; TRBD2 matches at 10 bases. The clonotype originates from a human donor in a cohort sampled during active COVID-19. The sample comprised peripheral blood. CDR3 loop: CASSPKRGGQETQYF. CDR3 DNA: TGTGCCAGCAGCCCAAAGCGGGGGGGCCAGGAGACCCAGTACTTC.